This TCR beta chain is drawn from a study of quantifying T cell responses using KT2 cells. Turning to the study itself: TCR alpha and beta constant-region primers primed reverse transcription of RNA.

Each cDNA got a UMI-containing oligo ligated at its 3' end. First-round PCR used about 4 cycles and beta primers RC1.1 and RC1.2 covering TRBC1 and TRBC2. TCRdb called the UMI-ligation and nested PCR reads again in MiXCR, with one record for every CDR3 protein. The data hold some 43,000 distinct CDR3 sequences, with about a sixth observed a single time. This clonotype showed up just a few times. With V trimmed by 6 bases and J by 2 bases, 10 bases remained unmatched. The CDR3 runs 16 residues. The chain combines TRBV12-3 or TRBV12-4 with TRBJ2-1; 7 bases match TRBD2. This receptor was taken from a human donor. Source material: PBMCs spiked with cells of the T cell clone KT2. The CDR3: CASRGGRETPYNEQFF. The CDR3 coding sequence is TGTGCCAGCAGAGGCGGGCGGGAGACCCCCTACAATGAGCAGTTCTTC.